A single sample is the source of the 22 T cell receptor beta chains below, sequenced in a study of OX40 agonist ivuxolimab in advanced cancers. TCRdb's copy holds only in-frame clones and misses some; the assay was immunoSEQ multiplex PCR. The sample lists roughly 70,000 clones, about 80% occurring once. Sequencing was performed on CD4+ or CD8+ T cells sorted from blood, taken in a trial of the OX40 agonist ivuxolimab. The receptor source for this set is an adult with an advanced solid tumor such as melanoma, head and neck, liver or kidney cancer.

V and J are TRBV14 and TRBJ2-7; possibly TRBD2 for D (6 bases). Germline V gene data show CDR1 as SGHDN and CDR2 as FVKESK. V was shortened by 1 base and J by 4 bases, with 8 bases between the two germline ends. This CDR3 region has 13 residues. CDR3 in DNA: TGTGCCAGCAGCCAAGTCGGGGGATACGAGCAGTACTTC. Encoded protein: CASSQVGGYEQYF.

The CDR3, as DNA: TGTGCCAGCAGCCCCCAAGGGGGTAGCTATGGCTACACCTTC. This translates into CASSPQGGSYGYTF. The rearrangement links TRBV7-3 to TRBJ1-2; a possible D gene is TRBD1 (6 bases). Germline V gives CDR1 SGHTA, CDR2 FQGTGA. Trimming stripped 5 bases from V and 4 bases from J, with 14 bases between. The CDR3 has 14 residues.

This clone was seen a single time. The chain links TRBV7-2 to TRBJ1-1, with D perhaps matching TRBD1 (6 bases). This CDR3 has 15 amino acids. The germline V gene encodes CDR1 SGHTA and CDR2 FQGNSA. Trimming took off 5 bases at V and 0 bases at J, with 13 bases between the two ends. CDR3 sequence reads: CASSVTGIMNTEAFF. CDR3 coding DNA: TGTGCCAGCAGCGTAACAGGGATAATGAACACTGAAGCTTTCTTT.

The chain joins TRBV10-3 to TRBJ2-2; the D is unclear. The CDR3 is 12 amino acids. The ends were cut back, 4 bases at V and 4 bases at J, with 4 bases in the middle. The germline gives CDR1 ENHRY, CDR2 SYGVKD. The CDR3 DNA follows: TGTGCCATCAGTGCCAGCACCGGGGAGCTGTTTTTT. It specifies CAISASTGELFF.

V usage is TRBV9 and J usage is TRBJ1-5; D gene uncertain. CDR3 length: 14 amino acids. Per the germline V gene, CDR1 is SGDLS and CDR2 is YYNGEE. V was cut by 0 bases and J by 5 bases, with 9 bases left in between. CDR3 protein: CASSVEQTDQPQHF. The CDR3 nucleotides are TGTGCCAGCAGCGTAGAACAGACTGATCAGCCCCAGCATTTT. The whole variable domain, remainder taken from reference TRBV9 and TRBJ1-5, is DSGVTQTPKHLITATGQRVTLRCSPRSGDLSVYWYQQSLDQGLQFLIQYYNGEERAKGNILERFSAQQFPDLHSELNLSSLELGDSALYFCASSVEQTDQPQHFGDGTRLSIL.

The chain combines TRBV5-1 with TRBJ2-1; 9 bases are a match to TRBD2. Germline loops: CDR1 SGHRS, CDR2 YFSETQ. There are 15 residues in the CDR3. V gave up 4 bases and J gave up 7 bases; unmatched junction bases: 9. CDR3 region: CASSPPGTSNNEQFF. The CDR3 DNA reads TGCGCCAGCAGCCCCCCCGGGACTAGCAATAATGAGCAGTTCTTC. Using reference TRBV5-1 and TRBJ2-1 for the parts outside the CDR3, the full variable domain is KAGVTQTPRYLIKTRGQQVTLSCSPISGHRSVSWYQQTPGQGLQFLFEYFSETQRNKGNFPGRFSGRQFSNSRSEMNVSTLELGDSALYLCASSPPGTSNNEQFFGPGTRLTVL.

The V call is TRBV6-6, the J call TRBJ2-3; possibly TRBD2 for D (5 bases). The CDR3 is made up of 13 amino acids. The V end lost 5 bases, the J end lost 5 bases, and 11 bases lay between the germline ends. Germline lookup yields CDR1 MNHNY and CDR2 SVGAGI (reference sequence). This CDR3 reads CASSGLRVDTQYF. The CDR3 nucleotides are TGTGCCAGCAGTGGCCTGAGGGTAGATACGCAGTATTTT.

The V call is TRBV5-5, the J call TRBJ1-2; D unclear. The CDR3 length is 12 residues. Looked up from germline, CDR1 is SGHKS and CDR2 is YYEKEE (reference sequence). V was cut by 1 base and J by 7 bases, with 8 bases left in between. Written as DNA, the CDR3 is TGTGCCAGCAGCTTGTGGTCGGGTGGCTACACCTTC. It codes for CASSLWSGGYTF.

The chain has TRBV5-5 and TRBJ1-1; D ambiguous. The ends were cut back, 2 bases at V and 3 bases at J, with 11 bases in the middle. Germline V gene data show CDR1 as SGHKS and CDR2 as YYEKEE (reference sequence). This CDR3 is 14 amino acids long. The CDR3 region has the DNA TGTGCCAGCAGCTTCAATGTACAGCACACTGAAGCTTTCTTT. This encodes CASSFNVQHTEAFF.

V usage is TRBV7-9 and J usage is TRBJ2-3, with D perhaps TRBD1 (6 bases). Germline V gives CDR1 SEHNR, CDR2 FQNEAQ (reference sequence). The V and J ends lost 5 bases and 5 bases respectively, with 14 bases between them. The CDR3 totals 14 residues. The CDR3 spells CASSVSGGQDTQYF. The CDR3 nucleotides read TGTGCCAGCAGCGTCTCTGGGGGCCAAGATACGCAGTATTTT.

This chain connects TRBV30 to TRBJ1-1; possible D gene TRBD1, 5 bases. Trimming pared 4 bases from V and 5 bases from J, leaving 14 bases between. The CDR3 consists of 13 residues. The V gene's germline CDR1 is GTSNPN and CDR2 SVGIG (reference sequence). The CDR3 protein is CAWNTGRGTEAFF. CDR3 sequence (DNA): TGTGCCTGGAACACGGGCCGGGGGACTGAAGCTTTCTTT.

This chain connects TRBV5-1 to TRBJ2-5; 12 bases line up with TRBD2. The germline V gene has CDR1 SGHRS and CDR2 YFSETQ. The CDR3 length is 17 residues. V lost 4 bases to trimming and J lost 1 base; unmatched junction nucleotides: 8. The CDR3 DNA reads TGCGCCAGCAGCCTACGACTAGCGGGAGACCCCCAAGAGACCCAGTACTTC. It is translated as CASSLRLAGDPQETQYF.

The V call is TRBV6-5, the J call TRBJ1-2, with TRBD1 matching 10 bases. This CDR3 contains 15 residues. The V segment lost 7 bases and the J segment 4 bases; nucleotides outside the gene matches: 9. From germline, CDR1 is MNHEY and CDR2 SVGAGI. The CDR3, as DNA: TGTGCCAGCACCGACGGACAGGGGGTCGGCTATGGCTACACCTTC. Amino acid sequence: CASTDGQGVGYGYTF.

V gene TRBV12-5 combines with J gene TRBJ2-3, with D maybe TRBD2 (5 bases). The V end was cut by 1 base, the J end by 1 base, with 6 bases between. The CDR3 consists of 14 residues. The germline V gene has CDR1 LGHNT and CDR2 FRNRAP. The CDR3 here is CASGLAGGTDTQYF. The CDR3 bases are TGTGCTAGTGGTTTGGCCGGGGGCACAGATACGCAGTATTTT.

This chain joins TRBV7-2 and TRBJ2-5, with a possible D match to TRBD2 (6 bases). The germline gives CDR1 SGHTA, CDR2 FQGNSA. The CDR3 runs to 13 residues. V shed 6 bases and J shed 5 bases, with 13 bases lying between them. CDR3 in DNA: TGTGCCAGCAGTCCCGGGGGTGGGGAGACCCAGTACTTC. Amino acid sequence: CASSPGGGETQYF.

The V call is TRBV6-6, the J call TRBJ1-2; no definite D call. CDR1 is MNHNY and CDR2 is SVGAGI in the germline V gene (reference sequence). This CDR3 is 13 amino acids long. V was pared by 6 bases and J by 3 bases, with 11 bases between. The CDR3 here is CASSGLGDYGYTF. The CDR3 bases are TGTGCCAGCAGCGGGTTGGGTGACTATGGCTACACCTTC.

The chain employs TRBV27 and TRBJ1-2; D is possibly TRBD1 (6 bases). V was clipped by 2 bases and J by 8 bases, with 18 bases between them. Germline-derived CDR1 and CDR2 are MNHEY and SMNVEV (reference sequence). This CDR3 comprises 15 residues. The CDR3 region has the DNA TGTGCCAGCAGTTTAAGGGAGGGGGGGGCAGGCGGCTACACCTTC. It translates to CASSLREGGAGGYTF.

The chain carries TRBV4-1 and TRBJ2-7; no reliable D call. There are 12 residues in the CDR3. Germline V gene lookup returns CDR1 MGHRA and CDR2 YSYEKL. Trimming removed 0 bases from V and 4 bases from J, with 4 bases in between. Written as DNA, the CDR3 is TGCGCCAGCAGCCAAGAATCTTACGAGCAGTACTTC. Its protein product is CASSQESYEQYF.

V gene TRBV19 combines with J gene TRBJ1-1, with D possibly matching TRBD1 (6 bases). Looked up from germline, CDR1 is LNHDA and CDR2 is SQIVND (reference sequence). Trimming stripped 2 bases from V and 10 bases from J, with 14 bases between. The CDR3 totals 13 residues. DNA for the CDR3: TGTGCCAGTAGTATACCCCAGGGGATTGGAGCTTTCTTT. As protein: CASSIPQGIGAFF.

The genes are TRBV29-1 and TRBJ2-4; 8 nucleotides agree with TRBD2. The germline gives CDR1 SQVTM, CDR2 ANQGSEA. The CDR3 is 21 residues long. V was clipped by 0 bases and J by 1 base; unmatched bases: 20. The CDR3 DNA reads as TGCAGCGTTGAAGACGGAGTCATGGGGACTAGGAACCCGTTTGCCAAAAACATTCAGTACTTC. Translated: CSVEDGVMGTRNPFAKNIQYF.

The rearrangement uses TRBV30 and TRBJ2-1, with 8 bases that match TRBD2. From germline, CDR1 is GTSNPN and CDR2 SVGIG (reference sequence). CDR3 length equals 13 residues. V dropped 3 bases and J dropped 9; count of bases not matched to a gene: 7. The chain's CDR3 is CAWSFGRAAEQFF. DNA of the CDR3: TGTGCCTGGAGCTTCGGGAGGGCCGCTGAGCAGTTCTTC.

CDR3 region: CASSLAFLTSGGSYIEQFF. The CDR3 region has the DNA TGTGCCAGCAGCTTAGCTTTTTTGACTAGCGGGGGGAGTTACATCGAGCAGTTCTTC. The rearrangement joins TRBV7-8 to TRBJ2-1, with TRBD2 matching 13 bases. Germline V lookup: CDR1 SGHVS, CDR2 FQNEAQ. The CDR3 contains 19 residues. Trimming at V came to 0 bases and at J to 10 bases, leaving 15 bases not matched to a gene.